The 32 T cell receptor beta chains listed next were all sequenced from one sample in a study of high-grade serous ovarian cancer treatment subgroups. Clones were sequenced by immunoSEQ multiplex PCR, and TCRdb holds only the in-frame ones, with some missing. Of under 2,000 clones in the sample, 65% to 85% were seen once. The tumor samples were collected prior to definitive surgery or chemotherapy. The source material was tumor tissue. These receptors were taken from a human donor with high-grade serous ovarian cancer.

The gene calls are TRBV7-6 and TRBJ2-5; TRBD1 matches 7 bases. In germline, CDR1 is SGHVS, CDR2 FNYEAQ. The junction had 3 bases not matched to a gene; V was cut back by 2 bases and J by 0 bases. The CDR3 runs 15 residues. The CDR3 bases are TGTGCCAGCAGCTTAACAGGGACAGACCAAGAGACCCAGTACTTC. This gives the protein CASSLTGTDQETQYF.

This clone was seen just once. This chain uses TRBV11-1 with TRBJ1-4; the match to TRBD1 covers 7 bases. This CDR3 has 15 residues. Germline CDR1 is SGHAT and CDR2 is FQDESV (reference sequence). The V segment lost 1 base and the J segment 8 bases; nucleotides outside the gene matches: 7. The CDR3 DNA reads as TGTGCCAGCAGCTTAGGCGGGACAGTCGGGGAAAAACTGTTTTTT. Translating gives CASSLGGTVGEKLFF.

The genes are TRBV5-8 and TRBJ2-7, with D perhaps assigned TRBD1 or TRBD2 (5 bases each). The CDR3 length is 15 residues. The V end was cut by 0 bases, the J end by 0 bases, with 10 bases between. CDR1 and CDR2 (germline): SGHTS, YDEGEE. DNA of the CDR3: TGTGCCAGCAGCTTGGAGGGACGTCGCTCCTACGAGCAGTACTTC. This encodes CASSLEGRRSYEQYF.

The CDR3 spells CASSKVAGGRSYGYTF. CDR3 bases: TGTGCCAGCAGCAAAGTGGCCGGTGGACGCAGCTATGGCTACACCTTC. The chain is built from TRBV21-1 and TRBJ1-2. TRBV21-1 represents a pseudogene. The CDR3 covers 16 residues.

The chain couples TRBV6-6 to TRBJ2-3, with a weak D call TRBD1 (6 bases). This CDR3 is 13 amino acids long. Germline values: CDR1 MNHNY, CDR2 SVGAGI (reference sequence). V was trimmed by 9 bases and J by 3 bases, leaving 13 bases between them. The CDR3 loop is CASTGKRTDTQYF. Here the CDR3 DNA reads TGTGCCAGTACAGGGAAGCGGACAGATACGCAGTATTTT.

About this clone itself: Other DNA sequences in this sample translate to the same CDR3. The rearrangement links TRBV19 to TRBJ2-1, with D perhaps TRBD1 or TRBD2 (5 bases each). Germline CDR1 is LNHDA and CDR2 is SQIVND (reference sequence). CDR3 length: 15 amino acids. The V and J ends lost 4 bases and 0 bases respectively, with 10 bases between them. The CDR3 protein is CASSRDPSSYNEQFF. The DNA of the CDR3 is TGTGCCAGTAGTAGGGACCCTAGCTCCTACAATGAGCAGTTCTTC.

The chain uses TRBV7-2 and TRBJ1-3, with D hard to call. The CDR3 consists of 15 residues. The V gene lost 0 bases and the J gene lost 2 bases, with 8 bases spanning the gap. Per germline, CDR1 SGHTA and CDR2 FQGNSA. The CDR3 bases are TGTGCCAGCAGCTTAGCCTATGGGACTGGAAACACCATATATTTT. It specifies CASSLAYGTGNTIYF.

CDR3 in DNA: TGCGCCAGTCGACGAGGACAGGGTCCGGAAAACACCATATATTTT. Its translation is CASRRGQGPENTIYF. The chain combines TRBV5-1 with TRBJ1-3; 8 bases are shared with TRBD1. This CDR3 contains 15 residues. The J segment lost 6 bases and the V segment lost 8 bases, leaving 13 bases of the junction unmatched. In germline, CDR1 is SGHRS, CDR2 YFSETQ.

This sequence joins TRBV5-2 and TRBJ1-3; TRBD1 is the table's D call and was not checked against the DNA. TRBV5-2 counts as a pseudogene. The CDR3 covers 16 residues. This chain's CDR3 is CASSQYPGQGGNTIYF. In nucleotides, the CDR3 is TGCGCCAGCAGCCAATACCCGGGACAGGGGGGAAACACCATATATTTT.

This chain joins TRBV4-1 and TRBJ2-1, with 7 bases matching TRBD2. The germline V gene encodes CDR1 MGHRA and CDR2 YSYEKL. The CDR3 sequence is 16 residues long. The V segment lost 1 base and the J segment 9 bases; nucleotides outside the gene matches: 12. The CDR3: CASSQGGGLPAVEQFF. In DNA, the CDR3 is TGCGCCAGCAGCCAAGGGGGGGGACTACCGGCGGTTGAGCAGTTCTTC.

The gene calls are TRBV7-2 and TRBJ2-1; the match to TRBD1 covers 10 bases. Per germline, CDR1 SGHTA and CDR2 FQGNSA. J gave up 4 bases and V 2 bases, and 8 bases lay outside the gene matches. This CDR3 comprises 17 residues. The CDR3 region has the DNA TGTGCCAGCAGCTTAATGGGGCCGGGACAGGGGTACAATGAGCAGTTCTTC. Protein: CASSLMGPGQGYNEQFF.

This clone has a handful of counts. V gene TRBV7-9 combines with J gene TRBJ2-7, with D maybe TRBD1 (5 bases). The CDR3 is 16 amino acids. Germline loops: CDR1 SEHNR, CDR2 FQNEAQ (reference sequence). V lost 5 bases to trimming and J lost 5 bases, with 22 bases between them. The CDR3 protein is CASSPNSGAGKDEQYF. CDR3 sequence (DNA): TGTGCCAGCAGCCCCAACAGTGGGGCAGGGAAGGACGAGCAGTACTTC.

There are a few counts of this clone. The chain couples TRBV4-1 to TRBJ2-1; the match to TRBD2 covers 8 bases. CDR3 length: 14 amino acids. V lost 1 base and J lost 8; bases outside the gene matches: 4. The V gene's germline CDR1 is MGHRA and CDR2 YSYEKL. CDR3 amino acids: CASSQAGGPYEQFF. In DNA form, the CDR3 reads TGCGCCAGCAGCCAAGCGGGAGGGCCCTATGAGCAGTTCTTC.

This clone was detected only a few times. The chain carries TRBV11-2 and TRBJ2-1; 8 nucleotides match TRBD2. There are 15 residues in the CDR3. The germline V gene has CDR1 SGHAT and CDR2 FQNNGV. The ends lost 5 bases at V and 0 bases at J; junction bases unmatched: 3. In nucleotides, the CDR3 is TGTGCCAGCAGCATTACTAGCGGCTCCTACAATGAGCAGTTCTTC. Its protein is CASSITSGSYNEQFF.

J is TRBJ2-5 and V is TRBV7-7, with 10 bases that match TRBD1. TRBJ2-7 matches the DNA end more closely, so the J call is doubtful. The CDR3 contains 15 residues. Looked up from germline, CDR1 is SSHAT and CDR2 is FNYEAQ (reference sequence). CDR3 coding DNA: TGTGCCAGCAGCTTAGGGGACAGGGGCTCCTACGAGCAGTACTTC. Translating gives CASSLGDRGSYEQYF.

The chain is built from TRBV18 and TRBJ2-3, with TRBD2 matching 8 bases. This CDR3 has 16 amino acids. The ends lost 6 bases at V and 0 bases at J; junction bases unmatched: 8. Germline V gene data show CDR1 as KGHSH and CDR2 as LQKENI. The CDR3 region is CASSPVSGRSTDTQYF. The CDR3 bases are TGTGCCAGCTCCCCAGTCAGCGGGAGAAGCACAGATACGCAGTATTTT. Drawing the rest from reference TRBV18 and TRBJ2-3, the complete variable domain is NAGVMQNPRHLVRRRGQEARLRCSPMKGHSHVYWYRQLPEEGLKFMVYLQKENIIDESGMPKERFSAEFPKEGPSILRIQQVVRGDSAAYFCASSPVSGRSTDTQYFGPGTRLTVL.

The chain carries TRBV28 and TRBJ1-3, with TRBD1 identical over 9 bases. J gave up 4 bases and V 6 bases, and 4 bases lay outside the gene matches. CDR1 MDHEN and CDR2 SYDVKM come from the germline V gene. The CDR3 is made up of 14 amino acids. The CDR3 reads CASRGGQGGNTIYF. The CDR3 DNA reads as TGTGCCAGCAGGGGAGGACAGGGGGGAAACACCATATATTTT.

The CDR3 loop is CASSVAGDTEAFF. CDR3 nucleotide sequence: TGTGCCAGCAGCGTAGCAGGGGACACTGAAGCTTTCTTT. The chain couples TRBV9 to TRBJ1-1; D might be TRBD1 (6 bases). This CDR3 is built from 13 residues. With 0 bases removed from V and 3 bases from J, the gap between germline ends came to 6 bases. Germline CDR1 and CDR2: SGDLS and YYNGEE.

This sequence joins TRBV7-9 and TRBJ1-1; the D gene is possibly TRBD1 (5 bases). The CDR3 runs 13 residues. The germline V gene has CDR1 SEHNR and CDR2 FQNEAQ (reference sequence). Trimming pared 1 base from V and 4 bases from J, leaving 7 bases between. CDR3 nucleotides: TGTGCCAGCAGCTTAGGGGGACTCACTGAAGCTTTCTTT. Translated: CASSLGGLTEAFF.

The sample holds a few counts of this clone. The rearrangement uses TRBV4-1 and TRBJ1-1, with D maybe TRBD1 (5 bases). V was clipped by 4 bases and J by 1 base, with 10 bases between them. The CDR3 covers 14 residues. The germline CDR1 and CDR2 sequences are MGHRA and YSYEKL. CDR3 residues: CASSRGEGNTEAFF. CDR3 DNA: TGCGCCAGCAGCCGAGGGGAAGGGAACACTGAAGCTTTCTTT.

The gene calls are TRBV21-1 and TRBJ2-4; TRBD1, the table's D call, was not compared with the DNA. TRBV21-1 is a recognized pseudogene. This CDR3 region has 18 residues. The CDR3 DNA reads as TGTGCCAGCAGCAAAGATCGGGACAGGGTCTCTACCAAAAACATTCAGTACTTC. Translation gives CASSKDRDRVSTKNIQYF.

This clone has just a few counts. The CDR3 loop reads CASSSIGGYNEQFF. CDR3 bases: TGTGCCAGCAGCTCCATAGGGGGCTACAATGAGCAGTTCTTC. The chain joins TRBV5-4 to TRBJ2-1, with D perhaps TRBD1 (6 bases). Germline V gene sequence: CDR1 SGHNT, CDR2 YYREEE (reference sequence). The CDR3 has 14 amino acids. The V end lost 3 bases, the J end lost 3 bases, and 10 bases lay between the germline ends.

The genes are TRBV18 and TRBJ2-7; unclear D gene. Germline V gene data show CDR1 as KGHSH and CDR2 as LQKENI. This CDR3 is 12 amino acids long. Trimming pared 4 bases from V and 3 bases from J, leaving 7 bases between. The CDR3 nucleotides are TGTGCCAGCTCACAGAATCTCTACGAGCAGTACTTC. Protein: CASSQNLYEQYF.

This clone was picked up one time. The CDR3 protein is CASSYSPGGISYEQYF. CDR3 in DNA: TGCGCCAGCAGCTACTCCCCGGGAGGGATTTCCTACGAGCAGTACTTC. V and J are TRBV5-1 and TRBJ2-7; 8 bases are shared with TRBD2. The CDR3 covers 16 residues. Germline V gene data show CDR1 as SGHRS and CDR2 as YFSETQ. J was trimmed by 1 base and V by 3 bases; bases with no gene match: 9.

This chain uses TRBV18 with TRBJ2-7; D may correspond to TRBD1 or TRBD2 (6 bases each). Looked up from germline, CDR1 is KGHSH and CDR2 is LQKENI. This CDR3 has 16 residues. Trimming cost V 5 bases and J 3 bases, with 20 bases left between them. CDR3 nucleotide sequence: TGTGCCAGCTCATCCCTCTCCTTCGGGGGCAGCTACGAGCAGTACTTC. Its protein is CASSSLSFGGSYEQYF.

In the case of this clone: At one of its ends the junction is not consistent with the germline gene, which may arise from a read error. This CDR3 is also generated by other DNA sequences in the sample. The chain employs TRBV5-1 and TRBJ2-5; the match to TRBD1 covers 10 bases. The CDR3 runs 15 residues. CDR1 is SGHRS and CDR2 is YFSETQ in the germline V gene. The CDR3 spells CASSPAGTGVETQYF. CDR3 nucleotides: TGCGCCAGCAGCCCCGCCGGGACAGGGGTCGAGACTCAGTACTTC.

The sample holds one count of this clone. The V call is TRBV7-9, the J call TRBJ1-4; tentatively, D is TRBD1 (5 bases). Germline V gives CDR1 SEHNR, CDR2 FQNEAQ (reference sequence). The CDR3 is 15 residues long. The V end was cut by 4 bases, the J end by 3 bases, with 12 bases between. Here the CDR3 DNA reads TGTGCCAGCAGCTCCTTTTGGGGGGCTAATGAAAAACTGTTTTTT. Protein sequence: CASSSFWGANEKLFF. The variable domain in full, completed from reference TRBV7-9 and TRBJ1-4, reads DTGVSQNPRHKITKRGQNVTFRCDPISEHNRLYWYRQTLGQGPEFLTYFQNEAQLEKSRLLSDRFSAERPKGSFSTLEIQRTEQGDSAMYLCASSSFWGANEKLFFGSGTQLSVL.

This clone has only a few counts. This chain connects TRBV6-4 to TRBJ1-6; D perhaps matches TRBD1 (5 bases). CDR3 size: 13 residues. Trimming removed 7 bases from V and 7 bases from J, with 11 bases in between. The germline CDR1 and CDR2 sequences are MRHNA and SNTAGT. CDR3 protein: CASTGGANSPLHF. In DNA, the CDR3 is TGTGCCAGCACTGGAGGGGCCAATTCACCCCTCCACTTT.

This chain connects TRBV28 to TRBJ2-7, with 7 bases fitting TRBD1. The CDR3 spans 17 residues. Losses at the gene ends were 4 bases for V and 0 bases for J; bases not matched to a gene: 12. Per the germline V gene, CDR1 is MDHEN and CDR2 is SYDVKM. CDR3 nucleotides: TGTGCCAGCAGTTCAGGCGCCGGGACAGTATTCTCCTACGAGCAGTACTTC. It is translated as CASSSGAGTVFSYEQYF. The entire variable domain, with the rest obtained from reference TRBV28 and TRBJ2-7, is as follows: DVKVTQSSRYLVKRTGEKVFLECVQDMDHENMFWYRQDPGLGLRLIYFSYDVKMKEKGDIPEGYSVSREKKERFSLILESASTNQTSMYLCASSSGAGTVFSYEQYFGPGTRLTVT.

The sample holds one count of this clone. This chain links TRBV6-5 with TRBJ2-7; D remains unclear. The CDR3 is 13 amino acids. The germline V gene encodes CDR1 MNHEY and CDR2 SVGAGI. Trimming took off 0 bases at V and 2 bases at J, with 5 bases between the two ends. The CDR3 region has the DNA TGTGCCAGCAGTTACTCGATAACCTACGAGCAGTACTTC. It is translated as CASSYSITYEQYF.

This chain joins TRBV7-6 and TRBJ1-4; D remains ambiguous. Germline V gene sequence: CDR1 SGHVS, CDR2 FNYEAQ. This CDR3 spans 13 amino acids. V was trimmed by 0 bases and J by 5 bases, leaving 4 bases between them. In DNA, the CDR3 is TGTGCCAGCAGCTTAGCCAGGAATGAAAAACTGTTTTTT. Amino acids: CASSLARNEKLFF.

This clone was seen a handful of times. CDR3 nucleotide sequence: TGTGCCAGCAGCGTAGAGTGGCTAGCTTCCTACAATGAGCAGTTCTTC. It is translated as CASSVEWLASYNEQFF. The rearrangement links TRBV9 to TRBJ2-1, with D maybe TRBD2 (5 bases). Looked up from germline, CDR1 is SGDLS and CDR2 is YYNGEE. The CDR3 loop spans 16 amino acids. V gave up 0 bases and J gave up 1 base, with 11 bases separating them.